The sequence of this T cell receptor (beta chain) was determined in a study of blood T cells in healthy people across ages. General study results and limits: The percentage of naive T cells correlated strongly with TCR beta diversity.

PCR was performed a second time for about 7 to 11 cycles using a sample-barcoded 5' primer and a J-beta primer mix. The template-switch adaptor was a 5' adaptor with 12 random nucleotides. It tagged each cDNA molecule. Using its own MiXCR run on the 5' RACE reads, TCRdb lists one record per CDR3 protein. Among hundreds of thousands of distinct CDR3 sequences, roughly half were seen once, and the ten largest hold 45% to 55%. This clonotype has more than one count but fewer than ten. Its antigen is unidentified. V lost 6 bases and J lost 2, with 10 bases in between. Germline assignment: CDR1 MDHEN and CDR2 SYDVKM. The CDR3 spans 13 residues.

Material: blood. This TCR was recovered from a man aged 55 to 70 in good health. The genes are TRBV28 and TRBJ1-2; unclear D gene. The CDR3 DNA reads TGTGCCAGCAGCCCGCACACGAACTATGGCTACACCTTC. It is translated as CASSPHTNYGYTF.